This T cell receptor (beta chain) was recorded in a study of blood T cells in healthy people across ages. A second PCR of 7 to 11 cycles used a sample-barcoded 5' primer and a J-beta primer mix. MiXCR was run by TCRdb on the 5' RACE reads, yielding one entry per CDR3 protein. This table holds 700,000 to 800,000 distinct CDR3 sequences, roughly two fifths found once. Germline V CDR1 and CDR2: LGHNA, YSLEER. CDR3 length: 14 amino acids. The J segment lost 5 bases and the V segment lost 3 bases, leaving 4 bases of the junction unmatched. V gene TRBV4-3 combines with J gene TRBJ1-5, with 7 bases lining up with TRBD1. Material: blood. The receptor comes from a woman aged 55-69 years in good health. CDR3 coding DNA: TGCGCCAGCAGCCACAGGGGGTCCGATCAGCCCCAGCATTTT. Its protein product is CASSHRGSDQPQHF.